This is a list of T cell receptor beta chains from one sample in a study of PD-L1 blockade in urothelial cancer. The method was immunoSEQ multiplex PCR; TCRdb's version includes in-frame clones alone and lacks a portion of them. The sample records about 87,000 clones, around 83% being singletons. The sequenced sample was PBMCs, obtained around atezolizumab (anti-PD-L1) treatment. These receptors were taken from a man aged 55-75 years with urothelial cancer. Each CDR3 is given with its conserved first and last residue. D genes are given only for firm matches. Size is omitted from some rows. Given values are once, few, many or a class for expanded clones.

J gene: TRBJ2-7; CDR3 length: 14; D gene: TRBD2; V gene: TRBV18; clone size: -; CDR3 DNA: TGTGCCAGCTCACGGACTAGCGGGAACTACGAGCAGTACTTC; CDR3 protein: CASSRTSGNYEQYF
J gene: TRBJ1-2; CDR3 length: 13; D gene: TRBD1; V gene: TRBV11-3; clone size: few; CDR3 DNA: TGTGCCAGCAGTAAGGGGGACAGCTATGGCTACACCTTC; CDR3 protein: CASSKGDSYGYTF
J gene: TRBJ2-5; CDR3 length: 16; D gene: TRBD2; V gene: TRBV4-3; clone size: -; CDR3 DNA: TGCGCCAGCAGTCTCTACTGGACTAGCGGGGGGGAGACCCAGTACTTC; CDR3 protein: CASSLYWTSGGETQYF
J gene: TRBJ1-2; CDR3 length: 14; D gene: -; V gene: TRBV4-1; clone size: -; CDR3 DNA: TGCGCCAGCAGCCATTGGGACAACGACTATGGCTACACCTTC; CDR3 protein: CASSHWDNDYGYTF
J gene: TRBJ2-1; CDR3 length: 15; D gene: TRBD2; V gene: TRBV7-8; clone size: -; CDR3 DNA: TGTGCCAGCAGCACGGGACTAGCGGGCTACAATGAGCAGTTCTTC; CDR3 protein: CASSTGLAGYNEQFF
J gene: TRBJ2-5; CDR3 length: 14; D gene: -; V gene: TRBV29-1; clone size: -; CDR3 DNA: TGCAGCGTTGGGTTAAGTGCATCTGCGGAGACCCAGTACTTC; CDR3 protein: CSVGLSASAETQYF
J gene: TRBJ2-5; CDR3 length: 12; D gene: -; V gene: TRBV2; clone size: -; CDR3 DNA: TGTGCCAGCAGGGCAGGGGAGGAGACCCAGTACTTC; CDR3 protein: CASRAGEETQYF
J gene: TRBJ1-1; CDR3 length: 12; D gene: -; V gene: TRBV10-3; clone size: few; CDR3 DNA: TGTGCCATCACCGACAGGAACACTGAAGCTTTCTTT; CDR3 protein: CAITDRNTEAFF
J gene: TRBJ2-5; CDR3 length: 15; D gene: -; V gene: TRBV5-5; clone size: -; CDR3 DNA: TGTGCCAGCAGCGGAAACCTTCAGGGGCTCGAGACCCAGTACTTC; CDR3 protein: CASSGNLQGLETQYF
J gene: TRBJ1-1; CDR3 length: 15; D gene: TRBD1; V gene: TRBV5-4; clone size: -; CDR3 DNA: TGTGCCAGCAGCCCGGGACAGATCACGGGTACTGAAGCTTTCTTT; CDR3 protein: CASSPGQITGTEAFF
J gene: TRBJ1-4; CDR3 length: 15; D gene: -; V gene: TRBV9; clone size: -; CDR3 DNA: TGTGCCAGCAGCTTACGCCCGGCAACTAATGAAAAACTGTTTTTT; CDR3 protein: CASSLRPATNEKLFF
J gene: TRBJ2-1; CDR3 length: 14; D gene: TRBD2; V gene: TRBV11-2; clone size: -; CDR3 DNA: TGTGCCAGCAGTAGATCAGCGGGAGCAAATGAGCAGTTCTTC; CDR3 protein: CASSRSAGANEQFF
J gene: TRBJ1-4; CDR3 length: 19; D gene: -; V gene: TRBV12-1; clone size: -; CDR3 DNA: TGTGCCAGCAGCCCCGGACAGGGGGCCGGTGGAGGGACTAATGAAAAACTGTTTTTT; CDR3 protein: CASSPGQGAGGGTNEKLFF
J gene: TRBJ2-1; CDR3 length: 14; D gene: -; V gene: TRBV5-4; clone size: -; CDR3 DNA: TGTGCCAGCAGCTTGGGGCAGAAGAACAATGAGCAGTTCTTC; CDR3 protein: CASSLGQKNNEQFF
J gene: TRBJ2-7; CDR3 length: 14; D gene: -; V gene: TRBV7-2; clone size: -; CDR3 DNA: TGTGCCAGCAGCTTGGGCAGGCCGCCCTACGAGCAGTACTTC; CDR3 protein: CASSLGRPPYEQYF
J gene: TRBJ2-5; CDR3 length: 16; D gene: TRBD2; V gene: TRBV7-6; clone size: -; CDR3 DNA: TGTGCCAGCAGCACAAGACTAGCGGGGGGGCCGGAGACCCAGTACTTC; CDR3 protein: CASSTRLAGGPETQYF
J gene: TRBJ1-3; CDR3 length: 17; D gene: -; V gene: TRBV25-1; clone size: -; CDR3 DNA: TGTGCCAGCAGTGAATCGGGCAGGGCTCCCTCTGGAAACACCATATATTTT; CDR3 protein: CASSESGRAPSGNTIYF
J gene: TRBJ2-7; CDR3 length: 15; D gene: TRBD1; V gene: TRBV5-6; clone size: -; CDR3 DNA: TGTGCCAGCAGCTTGGTTGGACAGGGAGAATACGAGCAGTACTTC; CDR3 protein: CASSLVGQGEYEQYF
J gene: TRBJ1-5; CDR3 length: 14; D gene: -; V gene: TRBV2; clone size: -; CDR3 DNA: TGTGCCAGCAGTGAATCGGGGGGATATCAGCCCCAGCATTTT; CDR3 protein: CASSESGGYQPQHF
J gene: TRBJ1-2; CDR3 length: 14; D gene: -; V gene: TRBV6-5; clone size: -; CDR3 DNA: -; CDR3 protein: CASSSVGTGSSWTF
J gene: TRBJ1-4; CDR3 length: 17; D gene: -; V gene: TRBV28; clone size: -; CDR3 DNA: TGTGCCAGCACCTTACATCCGGGAGGTAAAACTAATGAAAAACTGTTTTTT; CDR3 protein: CASTLHPGGKTNEKLFF
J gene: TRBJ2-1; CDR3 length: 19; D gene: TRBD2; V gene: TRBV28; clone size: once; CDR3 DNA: TGTGCCAGCAGTTTAAATGTACTAGCGGGAATTATGTCCCGATCCCGGCAGTTCTTC; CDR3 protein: CASSLNVLAGIMSRSRQFF
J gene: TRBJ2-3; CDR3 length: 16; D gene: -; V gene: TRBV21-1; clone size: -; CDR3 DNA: TGTGCCGCCATACCTTTCTGTAGCGGGGGCACAGATACGCAGTATTTT; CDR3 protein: CAAIPFCSGGTDTQYF
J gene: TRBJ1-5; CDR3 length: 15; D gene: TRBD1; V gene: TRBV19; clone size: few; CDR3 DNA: TGTGCCAGTAGTCCCTCGAGGACAGGGGTCCAGCCCCAGCATTTT; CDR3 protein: CASSPSRTGVQPQHF
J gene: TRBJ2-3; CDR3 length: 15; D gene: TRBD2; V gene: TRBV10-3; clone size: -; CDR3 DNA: TGTGCCATCCGGGGGGAGACGGGGGAGACAGATACGCAGTATTTT; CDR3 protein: CAIRGETGETDTQYF
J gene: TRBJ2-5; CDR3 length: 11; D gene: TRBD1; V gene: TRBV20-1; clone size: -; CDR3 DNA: TGCAGTGCTGGACAGGGGCAGACCCAGTACTTC; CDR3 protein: CSAGQGQTQYF
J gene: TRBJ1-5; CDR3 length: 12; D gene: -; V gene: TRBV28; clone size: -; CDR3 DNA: TGTGCCAGCAGTTCGGTCAATCAGCCCCAGCATTTT; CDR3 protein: CASSSVNQPQHF
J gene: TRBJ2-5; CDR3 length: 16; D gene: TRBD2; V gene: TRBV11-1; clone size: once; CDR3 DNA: TGTGCCAGCAGCTTAGATCCCCCGGGAGGAGGAGAGACCCAGTACTTC; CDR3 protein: CASSLDPPGGGETQYF
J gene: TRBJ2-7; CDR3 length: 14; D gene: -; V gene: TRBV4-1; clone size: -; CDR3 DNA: TGCGCCAGCAGCCAGGACGGAGGGGCCTACGAGCAGTACTTC; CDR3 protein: CASSQDGGAYEQYF
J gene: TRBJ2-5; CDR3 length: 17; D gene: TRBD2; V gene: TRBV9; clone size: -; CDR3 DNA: TGTGCCAGCAGCGTAGGTGGCAGGACGGGGGGGCAAGAGACCCAGTACTTC; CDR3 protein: CASSVGGRTGGQETQYF
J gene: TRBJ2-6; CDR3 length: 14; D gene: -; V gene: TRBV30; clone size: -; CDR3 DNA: TGTGCCTGGGGCAGGGCTTCTGGGGCCAACGTCCTGACTTTC; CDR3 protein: CAWGRASGANVLTF
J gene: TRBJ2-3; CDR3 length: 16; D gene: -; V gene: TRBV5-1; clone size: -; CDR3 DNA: TGCGCCAGCAGCTTGGAGGATGCTAGTCCCACAGATACGCAGTATTTT; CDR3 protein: CASSLEDASPTDTQYF
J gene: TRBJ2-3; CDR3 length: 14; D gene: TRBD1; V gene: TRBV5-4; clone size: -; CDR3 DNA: TGTGCCAGCAGCTTACAGGGGGCAGTAGATACGCAGTATTTT; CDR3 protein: CASSLQGAVDTQYF
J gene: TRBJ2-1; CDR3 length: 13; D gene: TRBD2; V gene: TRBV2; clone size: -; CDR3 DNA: TGTGCCAGCAAAAGCGGGAGTCACAATGAGCAGTTCTTC; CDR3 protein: CASKSGSHNEQFF
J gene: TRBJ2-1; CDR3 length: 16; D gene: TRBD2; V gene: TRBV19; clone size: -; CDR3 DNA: TGTGCCAGTAGTATAGGGCGGGGGAGCTCCTACAATGAGCAGTTCTTC; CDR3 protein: CASSIGRGSSYNEQFF
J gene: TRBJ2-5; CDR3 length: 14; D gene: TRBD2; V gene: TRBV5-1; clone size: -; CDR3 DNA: TGCGCCAGCAGCTTGGAAGCGGGGGGCGAGACCCAGTACTTC; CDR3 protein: CASSLEAGGETQYF
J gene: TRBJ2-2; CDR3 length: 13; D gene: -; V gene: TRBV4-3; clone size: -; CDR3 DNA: TGCGCCAGCAGCCAAGACTTAACCGGGGAGCTGTTTTTT; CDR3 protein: CASSQDLTGELFF
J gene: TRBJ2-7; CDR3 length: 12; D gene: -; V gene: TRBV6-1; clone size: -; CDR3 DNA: TGTGCCAGCAGTGAAGCAGGGGCCGAGCAGTACTTC; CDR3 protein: CASSEAGAEQYF
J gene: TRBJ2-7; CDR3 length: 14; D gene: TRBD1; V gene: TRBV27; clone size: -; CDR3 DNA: TGTGCCAGCAGTCCGGACAGGGGGTATCAGGGGCAGTACTTC; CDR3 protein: CASSPDRGYQGQYF
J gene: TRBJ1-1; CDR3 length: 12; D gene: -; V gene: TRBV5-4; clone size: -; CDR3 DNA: TGTGCCAGCACCATCGGGAGCACTGAAGCTTTCTTT; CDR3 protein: CASTIGSTEAFF
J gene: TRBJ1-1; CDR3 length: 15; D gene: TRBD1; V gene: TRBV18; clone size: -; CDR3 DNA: TGTGCCAGCTCGGAACAGGGGGCGCAGGGCGGTGAAGCTTTCTTT; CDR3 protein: CASSEQGAQGGEAFF
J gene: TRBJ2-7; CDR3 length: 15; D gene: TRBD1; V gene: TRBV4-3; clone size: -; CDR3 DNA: TGCGCCAGCAGCCAAGTACAGGGGGCGAGCTACGAGCAGTACTTC; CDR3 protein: CASSQVQGASYEQYF
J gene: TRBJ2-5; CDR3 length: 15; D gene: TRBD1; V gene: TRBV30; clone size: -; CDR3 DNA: TGTGCCTGGAGGTCCTGGGACAGGCTATTTACGGCCCAGTACTTC; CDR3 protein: CAWRSWDRLFTAQYF
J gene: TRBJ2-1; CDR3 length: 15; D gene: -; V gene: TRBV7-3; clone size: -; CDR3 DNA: TGTGCCAGCAGCTTAGCGTTCGGGGTTTACAATGAGCAGTTCTTC; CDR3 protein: CASSLAFGVYNEQFF
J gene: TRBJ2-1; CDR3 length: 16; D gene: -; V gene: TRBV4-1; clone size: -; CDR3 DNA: TGCGCCAGCAGCCAAGATCAAGGGCTAGCGAACAATGAGCAGTTCTTC; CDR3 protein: CASSQDQGLANNEQFF